This section outlines one T cell receptor (beta chain) sequence together with its context. The length of the CDR3 is 13 residues. Germline values: CDR1 ENHRY, CDR2 SYGVKD. V was pared by 7 bases and J by 8 bases, with 6 bases of the junction left unmatched. Primers included in the PCR were 60 Vbeta and 13 Jbeta primers. Clones were read by immunoSEQ multiplex PCR, and TCRdb kept only the in-frame ones, dropping some. Among 83,000 or so clones listed, 81% were seen once. These data belong to a study of cytomegalovirus exposure and HLA in healthy donors. Study-wide background: An earlier analysis found around 100 million unique TCR beta sequences from 200 million or so T cells.

The rearrangement uses TRBV10-3 and TRBJ2-7; TRBD1 agrees at 12 bases. Source material: PBMCs. The clonotype comes from a woman aged 25 to 39 in good health and CMV-seronegative. The CDR3 is CAIMGTGGLKQYF. CDR3 in DNA: TGTGCCATCATGGGGACAGGGGGCTTAAAGCAGTACTTC.